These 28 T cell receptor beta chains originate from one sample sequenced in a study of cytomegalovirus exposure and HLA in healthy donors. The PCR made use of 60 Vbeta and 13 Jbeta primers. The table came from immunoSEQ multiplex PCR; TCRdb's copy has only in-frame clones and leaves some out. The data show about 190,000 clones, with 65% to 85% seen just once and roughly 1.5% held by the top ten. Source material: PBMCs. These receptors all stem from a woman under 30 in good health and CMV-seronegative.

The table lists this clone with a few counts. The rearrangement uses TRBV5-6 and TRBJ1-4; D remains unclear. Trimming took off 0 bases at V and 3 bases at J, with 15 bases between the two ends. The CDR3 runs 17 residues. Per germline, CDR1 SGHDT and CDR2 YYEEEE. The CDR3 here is CASSLDSTRRANEKLFF. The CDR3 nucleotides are TGTGCCAGCAGCTTGGACTCCACGCGGAGGGCTAATGAAAAACTGTTTTTT.

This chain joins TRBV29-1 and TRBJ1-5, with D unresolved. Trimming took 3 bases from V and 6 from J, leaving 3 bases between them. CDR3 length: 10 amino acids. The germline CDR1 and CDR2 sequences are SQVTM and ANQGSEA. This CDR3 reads CSVDLQPQHF. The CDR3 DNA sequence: TGCAGCGTTGATCTTCAGCCCCAGCATTTT.

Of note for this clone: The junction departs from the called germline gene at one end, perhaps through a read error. The DNA for the CDR3 is TGTGCCAGCAGCCTAGCCAGTTCGGACAGGGGGTCGTCCCAAGAGACCCAGTACTTC. Translated, it gives CASSLASSDRGSSQETQYF. The gene calls are TRBV7-9 and TRBJ2-5; 10 nucleotides align to TRBD1. The CDR3 sequence is 19 residues long. Germline CDR1 reads SEHNR; CDR2 reads FQNEAQ (reference sequence).

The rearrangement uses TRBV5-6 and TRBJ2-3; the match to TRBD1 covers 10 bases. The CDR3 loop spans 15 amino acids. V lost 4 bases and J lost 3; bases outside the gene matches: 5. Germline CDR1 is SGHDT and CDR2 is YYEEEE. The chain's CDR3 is CASSSDRGLTDTQYF. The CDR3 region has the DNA TGTGCCAGCAGCAGTGACAGGGGGCTTACAGATACGCAGTATTTT.

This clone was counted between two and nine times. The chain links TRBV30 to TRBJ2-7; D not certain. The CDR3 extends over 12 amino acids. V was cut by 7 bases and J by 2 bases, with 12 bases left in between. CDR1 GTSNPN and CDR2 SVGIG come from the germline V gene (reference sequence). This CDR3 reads CASSTVAYEQYF. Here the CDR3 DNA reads TGTGCCTCTTCAACTGTCGCCTACGAGCAGTACTTC.

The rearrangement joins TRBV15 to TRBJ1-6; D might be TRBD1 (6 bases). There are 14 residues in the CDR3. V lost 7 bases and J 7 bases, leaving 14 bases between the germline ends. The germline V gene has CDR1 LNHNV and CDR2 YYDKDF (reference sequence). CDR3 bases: TGTGCCACCACACCGGGACAAAGAAATTCACCCCTCCACTTT. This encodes CATTPGQRNSPLHF. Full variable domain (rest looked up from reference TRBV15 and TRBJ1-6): DAMVIQNPRYQVTQFGKPVTLSCSQTLNHNVMYWYQQKSSQAPKLLFHYYDKDFNNEADTPDNFQSRRPNTSFCFLDIRSPGLGDTAMYLCATTPGQRNSPLHFGNGTRLTVT.

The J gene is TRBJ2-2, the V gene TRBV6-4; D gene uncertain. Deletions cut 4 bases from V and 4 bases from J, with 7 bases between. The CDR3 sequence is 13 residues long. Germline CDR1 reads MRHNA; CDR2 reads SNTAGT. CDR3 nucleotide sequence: TGTGCCAGCAGTGTAGAGTCCACCGGGGAGCTGTTTTTT. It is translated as CASSVESTGELFF.

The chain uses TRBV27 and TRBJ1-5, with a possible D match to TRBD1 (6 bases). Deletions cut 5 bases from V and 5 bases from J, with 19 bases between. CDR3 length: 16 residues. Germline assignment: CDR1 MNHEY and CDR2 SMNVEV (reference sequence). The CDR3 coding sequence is TGTGCCAGCAGTCCGTGGGCCCCCGAGGGGGATCAGCCCCAGCATTTT. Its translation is CASSPWAPEGDQPQHF.

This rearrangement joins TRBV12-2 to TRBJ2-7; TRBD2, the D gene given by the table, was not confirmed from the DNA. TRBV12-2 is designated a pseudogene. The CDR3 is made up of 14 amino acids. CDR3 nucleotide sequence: TGTGCAAGTCGCTTAGTCGATTCCACTCACGAGCAGTACTTC. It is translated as CASRLVDSTHEQYF.

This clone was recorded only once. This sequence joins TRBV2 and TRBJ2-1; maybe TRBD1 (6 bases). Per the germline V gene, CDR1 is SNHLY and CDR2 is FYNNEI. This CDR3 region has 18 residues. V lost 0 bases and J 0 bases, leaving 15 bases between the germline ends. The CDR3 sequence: CASSEAIRTASSYNEQFF. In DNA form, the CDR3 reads TGTGCCAGCAGTGAAGCTATTAGGACAGCCAGCTCCTACAATGAGCAGTTCTTC.

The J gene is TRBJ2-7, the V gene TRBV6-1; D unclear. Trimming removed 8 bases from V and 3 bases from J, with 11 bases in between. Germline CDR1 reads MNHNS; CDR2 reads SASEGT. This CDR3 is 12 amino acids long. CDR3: CASSPQVYEQYF. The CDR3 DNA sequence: TGTGCCAGCTCTCCCCAGGTCTACGAGCAGTACTTC.

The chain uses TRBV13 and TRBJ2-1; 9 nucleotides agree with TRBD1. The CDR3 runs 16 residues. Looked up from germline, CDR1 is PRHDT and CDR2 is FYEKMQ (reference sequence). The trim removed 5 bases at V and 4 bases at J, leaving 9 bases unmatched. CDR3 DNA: TGTGCCAGCAGCAAACCACAGGGGGCATCTTACAATGAGCAGTTCTTC. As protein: CASSKPQGASYNEQFF.

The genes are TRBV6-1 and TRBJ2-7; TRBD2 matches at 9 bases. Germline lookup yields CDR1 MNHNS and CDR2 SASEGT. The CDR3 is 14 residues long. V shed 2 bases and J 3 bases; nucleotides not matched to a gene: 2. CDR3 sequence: CASSELAGYYEQYF. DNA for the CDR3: TGTGCCAGCAGTGAACTAGCGGGGTACTACGAGCAGTACTTC.

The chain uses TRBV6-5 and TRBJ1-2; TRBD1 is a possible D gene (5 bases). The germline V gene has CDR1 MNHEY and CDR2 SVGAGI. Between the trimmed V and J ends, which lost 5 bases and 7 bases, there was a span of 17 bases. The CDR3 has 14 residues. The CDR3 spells CASSNGWGGFGYTF. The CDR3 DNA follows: TGTGCCAGCAGTAACGGCTGGGGGGGATTTGGCTACACCTTC.

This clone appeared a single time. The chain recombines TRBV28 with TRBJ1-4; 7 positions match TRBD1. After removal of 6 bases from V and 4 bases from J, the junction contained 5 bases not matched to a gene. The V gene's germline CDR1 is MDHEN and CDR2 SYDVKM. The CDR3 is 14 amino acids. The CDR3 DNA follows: TGTGCCAGCAGCCCGGGACAGCATAATGAAAAACTGTTTTTT. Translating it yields CASSPGQHNEKLFF.

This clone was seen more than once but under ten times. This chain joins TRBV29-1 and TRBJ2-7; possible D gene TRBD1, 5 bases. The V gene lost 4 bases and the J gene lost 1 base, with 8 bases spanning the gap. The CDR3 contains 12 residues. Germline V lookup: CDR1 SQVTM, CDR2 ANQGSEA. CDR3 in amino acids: CSVAAGSYEQYF. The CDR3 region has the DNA TGCAGCGTTGCGGCAGGGTCCTACGAGCAGTACTTC.

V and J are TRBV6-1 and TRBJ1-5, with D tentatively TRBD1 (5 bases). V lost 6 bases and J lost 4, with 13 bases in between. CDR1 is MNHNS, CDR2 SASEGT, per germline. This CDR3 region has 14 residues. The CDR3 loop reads CASRDRQQNQPQHF. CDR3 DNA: TGTGCCAGCAGGGATAGACAGCAAAATCAGCCCCAGCATTTT.

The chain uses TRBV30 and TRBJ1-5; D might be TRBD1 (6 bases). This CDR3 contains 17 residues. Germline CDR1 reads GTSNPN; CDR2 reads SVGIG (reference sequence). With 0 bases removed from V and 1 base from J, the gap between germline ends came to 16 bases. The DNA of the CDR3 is TGTGCCTGGAGTGTCGGGGTCAGGGGTATCAGCAATCAGCCCCAGCATTTT. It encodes CAWSVGVRGISNQPQHF. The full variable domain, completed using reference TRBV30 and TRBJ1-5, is SQTIHQWPATLVQPVGSPLSLECTVEGTSNPNLYWYRQAAGRGLQLLFYSVGIGQISSEVPQNLSASRPQDRQFILSSKKLLLSDSGFYLCAWSVGVRGISNQPQHFGDGTRLSIL.

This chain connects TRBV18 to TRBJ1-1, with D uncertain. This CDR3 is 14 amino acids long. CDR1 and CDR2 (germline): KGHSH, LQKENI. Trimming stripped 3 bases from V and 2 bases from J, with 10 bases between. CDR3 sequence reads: CASSPAILNTEAFF. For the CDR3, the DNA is TGTGCCAGCTCACCCGCGATACTAAACACTGAAGCTTTCTTT.

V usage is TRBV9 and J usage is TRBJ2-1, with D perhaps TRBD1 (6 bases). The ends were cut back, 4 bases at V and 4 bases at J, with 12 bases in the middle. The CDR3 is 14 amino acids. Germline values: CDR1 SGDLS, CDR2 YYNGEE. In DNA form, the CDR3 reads TGTGCCAGCAGCCCCCCCGGGACATACAATGAGCAGTTCTTC. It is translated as CASSPPGTYNEQFF.

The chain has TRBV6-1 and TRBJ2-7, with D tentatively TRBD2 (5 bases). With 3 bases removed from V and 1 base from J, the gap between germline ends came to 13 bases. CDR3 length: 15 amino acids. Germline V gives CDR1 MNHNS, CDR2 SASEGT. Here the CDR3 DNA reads TGTGCCAGCAGTGAGAGGTCCGGGGTATCCTACGAGCAGTACTTC. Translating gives CASSERSGVSYEQYF.

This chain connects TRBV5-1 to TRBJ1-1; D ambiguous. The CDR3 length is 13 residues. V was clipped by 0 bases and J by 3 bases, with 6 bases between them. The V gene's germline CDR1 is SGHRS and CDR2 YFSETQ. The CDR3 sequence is CASSLEQYTEAFF. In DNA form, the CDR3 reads TGCGCCAGCAGCTTGGAACAGTACACTGAAGCTTTCTTT.

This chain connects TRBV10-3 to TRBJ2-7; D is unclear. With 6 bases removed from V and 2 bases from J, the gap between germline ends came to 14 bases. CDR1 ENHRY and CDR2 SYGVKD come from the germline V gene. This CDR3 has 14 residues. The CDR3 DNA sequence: TGTGCCATCAGGCCCGCGGCGGAAGCCTACGAGCAGTACTTC. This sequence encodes CAIRPAAEAYEQYF.

The CDR3 reads CASSWGYRVFGYTF. The CDR3 nucleotides are TGCGCCAGCAGCTGGGGGTACAGGGTGTTTGGCTACACCTTC. The J gene is TRBJ1-2, the V gene TRBV5-1, with a possible D match to TRBD1 (6 bases). V lost 3 bases and J 7 bases, leaving 16 bases between the germline ends. This CDR3 is built from 14 residues. Germline lookup yields CDR1 SGHRS and CDR2 YFSETQ.

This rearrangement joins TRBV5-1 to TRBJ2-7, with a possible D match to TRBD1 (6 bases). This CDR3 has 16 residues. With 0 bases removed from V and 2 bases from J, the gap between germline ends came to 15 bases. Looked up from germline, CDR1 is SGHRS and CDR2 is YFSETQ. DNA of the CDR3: TGCGCCAGCAGCTTGGAGGGACACGTCCTCGCCTACGAGCAGTACTTC. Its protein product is CASSLEGHVLAYEQYF.

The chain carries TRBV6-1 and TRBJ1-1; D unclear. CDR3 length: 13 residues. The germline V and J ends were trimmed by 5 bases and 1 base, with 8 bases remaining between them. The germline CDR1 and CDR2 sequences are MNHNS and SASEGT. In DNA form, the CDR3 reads TGTGCCAGCAGTCTCGCAGGGAACACTGAAGCTTTCTTT. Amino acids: CASSLAGNTEAFF.

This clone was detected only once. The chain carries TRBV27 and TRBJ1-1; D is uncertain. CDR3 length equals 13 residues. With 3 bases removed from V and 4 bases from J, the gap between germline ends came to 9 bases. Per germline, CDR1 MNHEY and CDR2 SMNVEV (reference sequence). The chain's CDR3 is CASSFYGGTEAFF. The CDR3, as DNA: TGTGCCAGCAGTTTTTATGGAGGCACTGAAGCTTTCTTT.

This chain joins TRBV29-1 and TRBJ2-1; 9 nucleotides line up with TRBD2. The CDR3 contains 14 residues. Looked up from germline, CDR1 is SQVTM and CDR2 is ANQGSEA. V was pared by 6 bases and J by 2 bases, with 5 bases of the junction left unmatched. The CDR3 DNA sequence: TGCAGCGTCAGCGGGGGGCTCGCCTACAATGAGCAGTTCTTC. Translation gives CSVSGGLAYNEQFF.